The rows below give T cell receptor beta chains drawn from one sample of a study of long-term antiretroviral therapy in people with HIV. Clones were sequenced by immunoSEQ multiplex PCR, and TCRdb holds only the in-frame ones, with some missing. This table has about 25,000 clones, approximately 86% appearing once. The starting material was unsorted PBMCs, obtained 1.2 years after starting antiretroviral therapy. The source is a middle-aged man with HIV. The CDR3 runs from the conserved cysteine through the conserved F or W. A D gene is named only where the DNA matches it firmly. Clone size is stated in some rows and not others, as once, few, many or a class when expanded.

17	TRBV9	few	TRBJ2-1	TRBD2	TGTGCCAGCAGCGTAGAAGGCGGGAGGTGGGGGGGCGATGAGCAGTTCTTC	CASSVEGGRWGGDEQFF
14	TRBV7-3	NA	TRBJ1-2	TRBD1	TGTGCCAGCAGCCAGGGACAGGGCGTCTATGGCTACACCTTC	CASSQGQGVYGYTF
15	TRBV7-3	NA	TRBJ2-1	TRBD1	TGTGCCAGCAGCGCCTATGGGACAGGGGGTAATGAGCAGTTCTTC	CASSAYGTGGNEQFF
15	TRBV7-2	NA	TRBJ2-1	NA	TGTGCCAGCAGCCCACGGGCGGGACAGAGGAATGAGCAGTTCTTC	CASSPRAGQRNEQFF
13	TRBV29-1	few	TRBJ2-1	NA	TGCAGCGTGATACTTGGGGTTTACAATGAGCAGTTCTTC	CSVILGVYNEQFF
14	TRBV9	few	TRBJ2-7	TRBD1	TGTGCCAGCAGCGTAGGAGGGGGCACCTACGAGCAGTACTTC	CASSVGGGTYEQYF
13	TRBV6-5	NA	TRBJ1-1	NA	TGTGCCAGCAGTTACAGGGGTAACACTGAAGCTTTCTTT	CASSYRGNTEAFF
11	TRBV29-1	NA	TRBJ2-7	NA	TGCAGCGTTTACAGGGCCTACGAGCAGTACTTC	CSVYRAYEQYF
16	TRBV4-3	NA	TRBJ1-1	TRBD1	TGCGCCAGCAGCCCCCGACAGGGGCGGGGGAACACTGAAGCTTTCTTT	CASSPRQGRGNTEAFF
13	TRBV5-4	few	TRBJ1-2	TRBD1	TGTGCCACGAGGACAGGGGTTAACTATGGCTACACCTTC	CATRTGVNYGYTF
13	TRBV19	NA	TRBJ1-2	TRBD1	TGTGCCAGTAGGAGGGCAGGGGGCTATGGCTACACCTTC	CASRRAGGYGYTF
15	TRBV4-1	NA	TRBJ1-1	NA	TGCGCCAGCAGCCAAGCGGCTTTGGGGGGCACTGAAGCTTTCTTT	CASSQAALGGTEAFF
13	TRBV27	few	TRBJ1-6	NA	TGTGCCAGCAGTTTACGGTCATGGTCACCCCTCCACTTT	CASSLRSWSPLHF
15	TRBV11-2	NA	TRBJ1-1	NA	TGTGCCAGCAGCTCCCTGGGGGGCCTGAACACTGAAGCTTTCTTT	CASSSLGGLNTEAFF
15	TRBV19	once	TRBJ1-6	NA	TGTGCCAGTAGTGACCGGTATACGGGAGATTCACCCCTCCACTTT	CASSDRYTGDSPLHF
15	TRBV19	NA	TRBJ1-1	NA	TGTGCCAGTAGTACAGGCATGGGCCTCCTTACTGAAGCTTTCTTT	CASSTGMGLLTEAFF
17	TRBV11-2	NA	TRBJ1-2	NA	TGTGCCAGCAGCCTCCGATCCCGCATCAGGGGTGAGGATGGCTACACCTTC	CASSLRSRIRGEDGYTF
15	TRBV11-2	NA	TRBJ2-5	NA	TGTGCCAGCAGCTTGGGCCCACAGGGCCGCGAGACCCAGTACTTC	CASSLGPQGRETQYF
16	TRBV2	NA	TRBJ2-3	TRBD2	TGTGCCAGCAGTTACCTTAGCGGGGACCGCACAGATACGCAGTATTTT	CASSYLSGDRTDTQYF
14	TRBV7-8	NA	TRBJ1-1	NA	TGTGCCAGCAGCTTAGGAGAGGCCCCCCTGGAAGCTTTCTTT	CASSLGEAPLEAFF
16	TRBV28	NA	TRBJ1-2	NA	TGTGCCAGCACCCCTCGGCGGGGGAAAGGGTACTATGGCTACACCTTC	CASTPRRGKGYYGYTF
16	TRBV21-1	NA	TRBJ2-7	NA	TGTGCCAGCAGTTCCAATGCGGGACAGGGGTTGCAGGAGCAGTACTTC	CASSSNAGQGLQEQYF
15	TRBV7-2	NA	TRBJ1-2	TRBD1	TGTGCCAGCAGCTTCTCTCGGGACAGGGGGCATGGCTACACCTTC	CASSFSRDRGHGYTF
16	TRBV19	few	TRBJ2-1	NA	TGTGCCAGTAGTATTTGGCAAGTCGCTGTAAGGGATGAGCAGTTCTTC	CASSIWQVAVRDEQFF
17	TRBV19	NA	TRBJ2-7	NA	TGTGCCAGTAGCTCTCCGGGTACCAGGGCAATGGGCTACGAGCAGTACTTC	CASSSPGTRAMGYEQYF
14	TRBV18	NA	TRBJ1-1	NA	TGTGCCAGCTCCCTTGGGCAAAGCCAAACTGAAGCTTTCTTT	CASSLGQSQTEAFF
15	TRBV18	few	TRBJ2-2	NA	TGTGCCAGCTCAACCCCGGGGGGCCGGACCGGGGAGCTGTTTTTT	CASSTPGGRTGELFF
13	TRBV18	NA	TRBJ1-1	NA	TGTGCCAGCTCACCGATAAAGAACACTGAAGCTTTCTTT	CASSPIKNTEAFF
17	TRBV4-1	NA	TRBJ2-1	TRBD2	TGCGCCAGCAGCCTAGGACTAGCGGGGGGGCCTGGCTATGAGCAGTTCTTC	CASSLGLAGGPGYEQFF
13	TRBV7-9	NA	TRBJ1-1	TRBD1	TGTGCCAGCAGCACGCAACAGGGGGCTGAAGCTTTCTTT	CASSTQQGAEAFF
19	TRBV30	once	TRBJ1-2	NA	TGTGCCTGGAGTGCCCGGCTGGGCACGGGAACAAAGACTAACTATGGCTACACCTTC	CAWSARLGTGTKTNYGYTF
12	TRBV15	NA	TRBJ1-2	NA	TGTGCCACCAGCAAGTATAGCGGGGGCTACACCTTC	CATSKYSGGYTF
14	TRBV11-3	NA	TRBJ2-7	NA	TGTGCCAGCAGCTCCCGGTCAGGAGACTACGAGCAGTACTTC	CASSSRSGDYEQYF
13	TRBV13	once	TRBJ2-7	NA	TGTGCCAGCAGCTTTCAGGAGCCCTACGAGCAGTACTTC	CASSFQEPYEQYF
11	TRBV28	NA	TRBJ2-7	NA	TGTGCCATAAGACAGAACTACGAGCAGTACTTC	CAIRQNYEQYF
14	TRBV30	NA	TRBJ2-2	TRBD2	TGTGCCGGGACTAGCGGGGTTAACACCGGGGAGCTGTTTTTT	CAGTSGVNTGELFF
10	TRBV29-1	NA	TRBJ1-1	NA	TGCAGCGTTGAACACACTGAAGCTTTCTTT	CSVEHTEAFF
17	TRBV4-3	NA	TRBJ1-1	TRBD1	TGCGCCAGCAGCCAGTCTAAGGTCGAGTCAGGGGGCCTCGAAGCTTTCTTT	CASSQSKVESGGLEAFF
15	TRBV10-3	NA	TRBJ2-7	TRBD1	TGTGCCATCAGTGAGCCAGACAGGGCTTACTACGAGCAGTACTTC	CAISEPDRAYYEQYF
18	TRBV2	NA	TRBJ1-5	NA	TGTGCCAGCAGTGAAAGTAGAGTAAGTACAGGCAGCAATCAGCCCCAGCATTTT	CASSESRVSTGSNQPQHF
16	TRBV6-5	NA	TRBJ2-7	TRBD2	TGTGCCAGCAGCTACTCTAGCGGGGGACCTTCCTACGAGCAGTACTTC	CASSYSSGGPSYEQYF
15	TRBV19	NA	TRBJ2-7	NA	TGTGCCAGTAGTGACTACAGGACCTCAACCTACGAGCAGTACTTC	CASSDYRTSTYEQYF
13	TRBV10-3	NA	TRBJ2-2	TRBD2	TGTGCCGTCCTGCGGGGGGCCGGCGGGGAGCTGTTTTTT	CAVLRGAGGELFF
15	TRBV7-9	once	TRBJ1-4	TRBD1	TGTGCCAGCAGCTTAGTAGGGACAGGGAGTGAAAAACTGTTTTTT	CASSLVGTGSEKLFF
15	TRBV30	NA	TRBJ2-4	TRBD2	TGTGCCTGGAGTCGCAGACTAGCGGGGGGTGGCATTCAGTACTTC	CAWSRRLAGGGIQYF
15	TRBV10-3	NA	TRBJ1-2	TRBD1	TGTGCCATCAGTGAAGGAAGGACAGGGGCAAATGGCTACACCTTC	CAISEGRTGANGYTF
12	TRBV5-5	NA	TRBJ1-2	NA	TGTGCCAGCAGCGTCCTCAGCTATGGCTACACCTTC	CASSVLSYGYTF
14	TRBV28	NA	TRBJ2-7	NA	TGTGCCAGCAGTCCGTCGGATAATGTGGGCGAGCAGTACTTC	CASSPSDNVGEQYF
13	TRBV4-1	few	TRBJ2-2	TRBD2	TGCGCCAGCAGCCCCCGGGAGGCCGGGGAGCTGTTTTTT	CASSPREAGELFF
13	TRBV18	NA	TRBJ2-7	NA	TGTGCCAGCTCAATTACACAGAACTACGAGCAGTACTTC	CASSITQNYEQYF
15	TRBV11-3	NA	TRBJ2-1	TRBD2	TGTGCCAGCAGCCCTAGCGGGGACCCCTACAATGAGCAGTTCTTC	CASSPSGDPYNEQFF
12	TRBV5-1	NA	TRBJ2-5	NA	TGCGCCAGCTGGACAACCCAAGAGACCCAGTACTTC	CASWTTQETQYF
14	TRBV27	once	TRBJ2-3	NA	TGTGCCAGCAGTTTGCCCGACAGGTTTAATACGCAGTATTTT	CASSLPDRFNTQYF
14	TRBV5-1	NA	TRBJ1-3	NA	TGCGCCAGCAGCCCACAGGGCGTCGGAAACACCATATATTTT	CASSPQGVGNTIYF
14	TRBV7-2	NA	TRBJ2-7	TRBD1	TGTGCCAGCGGGCCGATACAGGGGTCCTACGAGCAGTACTTC	CASGPIQGSYEQYF